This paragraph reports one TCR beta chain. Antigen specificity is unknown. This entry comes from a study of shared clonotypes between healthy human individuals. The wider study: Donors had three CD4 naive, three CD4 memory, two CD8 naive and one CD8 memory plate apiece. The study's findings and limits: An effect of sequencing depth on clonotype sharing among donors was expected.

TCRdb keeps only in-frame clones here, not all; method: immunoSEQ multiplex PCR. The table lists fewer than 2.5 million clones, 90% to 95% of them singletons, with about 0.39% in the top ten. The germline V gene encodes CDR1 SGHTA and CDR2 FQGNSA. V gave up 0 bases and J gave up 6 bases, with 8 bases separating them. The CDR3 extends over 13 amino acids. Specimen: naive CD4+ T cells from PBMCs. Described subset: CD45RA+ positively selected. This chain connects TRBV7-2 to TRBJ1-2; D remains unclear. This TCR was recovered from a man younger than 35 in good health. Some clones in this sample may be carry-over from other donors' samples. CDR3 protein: CASSLAGLDGYTF. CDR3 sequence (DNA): TGTGCCAGCAGCTTAGCCGGGTTGGATGGCTACACCTTC. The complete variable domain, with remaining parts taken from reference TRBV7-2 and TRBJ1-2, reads GAGVSQSPSNKVTEKGKDVELRCDPISGHTALYWYRQSLGQGLEFLIYFQGNSAPDKSGLPSDRFSAERTGGSVSTLTIQRTQQEDSAVYLCASSLAGLDGYTFGSGTRLTVV.